These 5 T cell receptor beta chains originate from one sample sequenced in a study of human T cells and chemical hapten exposure. The time point is: patch test 3, about 24 weeks after DPC sensitization. The sample's treatment: therapeutic diphenylcyclopropenone sensitization with weekly scalp DPC. TCRdb reanalysed the RACE reads using MiXCR and keeps one entry per CDR3 protein. Of 180,000 or so distinct CDR3 sequences in the sample, more than 20% are singletons; the top ten hold 2% to 2.5%. The source material was whole blood, sampled in connection with sensitization to the hapten diphenylcyclopropenone (DPC). The receptor set was obtained from a woman in her thirties or forties with alopecia areata. Some clones in this sample may be carry-over from other donors' samples.

This clonotype was observed at least ten times. The V and J genes are TRBV4-3 and TRBJ2-3; 7 bases are a match to TRBD2. This CDR3 has 15 amino acids. Germline CDR1 reads LGHNA; CDR2 reads YSLEER. With V trimmed by 4 bases and J by 6 bases, 10 bases remained unmatched. Here the CDR3 DNA reads TGCGCCAGCAGCCCTGGACTAGTAGGTCGGGATACGCAGTATTTT. Residues: CASSPGLVGRDTQYF.

This clonotype was counted between two and nine times. This chain connects TRBV7-8 to TRBJ2-7, with 10 bases matching TRBD2. V lost 3 bases to trimming and J lost 6 bases; unmatched junction nucleotides: 5. Germline V CDR1 and CDR2: SGHVS, FQNEAQ. The CDR3 extends over 14 amino acids. The CDR3, as DNA: TGTGCCAGCAGCTTTTCTAGCGGGAGAGCCGAGCAGTACTTC. Translated: CASSFSSGRAEQYF.

This clonotype was recorded only once. This chain connects TRBV24-1 to TRBJ1-1; D possibly corresponds to TRBD1 (6 bases). Between the trimmed V and J ends, which lost 6 bases and 5 bases, there was a span of 12 bases. The CDR3 totals 13 residues. Looked up from germline, CDR1 is KGHDR and CDR2 is SFDVKD. CDR3 nucleotide sequence: TGTGCCACCAGTAAACAGGGCGGGACTGAAGCTTTCTTT. Translating it yields CATSKQGGTEAFF.

Only a few counts were recorded for this clonotype. V usage is TRBV5-6 and J usage is TRBJ2-7; D is undetermined. This CDR3 is built from 15 residues. Trimming took off 3 bases at V and 3 bases at J, with 16 bases between the two ends. Germline lookup yields CDR1 SGHDT and CDR2 YYEEEE. CDR3 coding DNA: TGTGCCAGCAGCTCCGGGCCATCCGATTACTACGAGCAGTACTTC. Protein product: CASSSGPSDYYEQYF. Together with reference TRBV5-6 and TRBJ2-7, the CDR3 gives the full variable domain: DAGVTQSPTHLIKTRGQQVTLRCSPKSGHDTVSWYQQALGQGPQFIFQYYEEEERQRGNFPDRFSGHQFPNYSSELNVNALLLGDSALYLCASSSGPSDYYEQYFGPGTRLTVT.

This clonotype was counted many times. The genes are TRBV7-9 and TRBJ2-1, with unresolved D. Germline CDR1 SEHNR, CDR2 FQNEAQ (reference sequence). The CDR3 spans 12 residues. With 1 base removed from V and 7 bases from J, the gap between germline ends came to 5 bases. CDR3 region: CASSLEHNEQFF. The DNA of the CDR3 is TGTGCCAGCAGCTTAGAGCATAATGAGCAGTTCTTC.